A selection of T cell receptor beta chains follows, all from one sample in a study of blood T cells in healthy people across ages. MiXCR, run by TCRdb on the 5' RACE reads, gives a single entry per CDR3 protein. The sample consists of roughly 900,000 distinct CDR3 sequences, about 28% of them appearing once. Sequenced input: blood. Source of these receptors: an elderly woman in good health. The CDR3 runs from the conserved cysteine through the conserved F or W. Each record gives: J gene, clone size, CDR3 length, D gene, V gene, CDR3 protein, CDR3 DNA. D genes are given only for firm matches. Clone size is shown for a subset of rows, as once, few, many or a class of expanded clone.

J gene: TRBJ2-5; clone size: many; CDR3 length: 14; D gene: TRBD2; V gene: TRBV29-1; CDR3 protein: CSVKRGASQETQYF; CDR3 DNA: TGCAGCGTTAAGCGGGGGGCTAGTCAAGAGACCCAGTACTTC
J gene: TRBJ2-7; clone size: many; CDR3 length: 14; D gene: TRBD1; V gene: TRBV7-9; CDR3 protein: CARGDRAYSYEQYF; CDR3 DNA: TGTGCCAGGGGGGACAGGGCGTACTCCTACGAGCAGTACTTC
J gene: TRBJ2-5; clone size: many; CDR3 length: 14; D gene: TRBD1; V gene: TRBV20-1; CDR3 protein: CSATPRTGQETQYF; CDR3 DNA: TGCAGTGCTACCCCCAGGACAGGGCAAGAGACCCAGTACTTC
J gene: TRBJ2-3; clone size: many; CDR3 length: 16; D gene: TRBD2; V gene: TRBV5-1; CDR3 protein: CASSPPPSGGTDTQYF; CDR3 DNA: TGCGCCAGCAGCCCTCCCCCTAGCGGGGGTACAGATACGCAGTATTTT
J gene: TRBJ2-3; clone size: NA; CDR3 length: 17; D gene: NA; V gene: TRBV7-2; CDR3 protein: CASSLALAYGEEDTQYF; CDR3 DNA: TGTGCCAGCAGCTTAGCACTAGCCTACGGGGAGGAAGATACGCAGTATTTT
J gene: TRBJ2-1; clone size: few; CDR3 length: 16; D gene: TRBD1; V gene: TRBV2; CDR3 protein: CASSKKGTGVRNEQFF; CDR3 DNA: TGTGCCAGCAGTAAGAAAGGGACAGGGGTGCGAAATGAGCAGTTCTTC
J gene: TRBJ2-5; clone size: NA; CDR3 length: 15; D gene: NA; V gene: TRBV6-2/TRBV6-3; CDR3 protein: CASSYSRQGGNEQYF; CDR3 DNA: TGTGCCAGCAGTTACTCCCGACAGGGCGGGAATGAGCAGTACTTC
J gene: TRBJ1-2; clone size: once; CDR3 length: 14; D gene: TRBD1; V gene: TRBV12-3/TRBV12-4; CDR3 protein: CASGTQGWNYGYTF; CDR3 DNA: TGTGCCAGCGGAACACAGGGGTGGAACTATGGCTACACCTTC
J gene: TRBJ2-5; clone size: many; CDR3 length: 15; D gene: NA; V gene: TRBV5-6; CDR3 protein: CASSLSGPGMATQYF; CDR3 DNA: TGTGCCAGCAGCTTGTCGGGTCCGGGGATGGCGACCCAGTACTTC
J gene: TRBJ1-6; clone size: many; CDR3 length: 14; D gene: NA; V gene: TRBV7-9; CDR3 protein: CASSLRDRNSPLHF; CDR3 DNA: TGTGCCAGCAGCTTACGGGACCGGAATTCACCCCTCCACTTT
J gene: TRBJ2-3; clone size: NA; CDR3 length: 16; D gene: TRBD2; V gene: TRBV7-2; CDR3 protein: CASSLDSTSRPYTQYF; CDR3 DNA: TGTGCCAGCAGCTTAGATTCGACTAGCCGGCCTTATACGCAGTATTTT
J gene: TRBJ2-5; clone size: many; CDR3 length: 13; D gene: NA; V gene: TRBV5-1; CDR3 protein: CASSLGPAMGQYF; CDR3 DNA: TGCGCCAGCAGCTTGGGCCCCGCCATGGGGCAGTACTTC
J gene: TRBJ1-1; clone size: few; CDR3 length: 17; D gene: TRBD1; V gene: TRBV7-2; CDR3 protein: CASSLGQGAGFRGEAFF; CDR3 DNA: TGTGCCAGCAGCTTAGGACAGGGGGCAGGGTTTCGGGGTGAAGCTTTCTTT
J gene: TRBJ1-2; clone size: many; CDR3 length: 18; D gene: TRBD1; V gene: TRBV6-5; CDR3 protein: CASSSTLLRTGGKNGYTF; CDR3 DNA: TGTGCCAGCAGTTCCACCCTCCTCCGGACAGGGGGCAAAAATGGCTACACCTTC
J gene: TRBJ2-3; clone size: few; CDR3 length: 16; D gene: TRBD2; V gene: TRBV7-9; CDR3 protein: CASSLAKRGGADTQYF; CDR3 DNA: TGTGCCAGCAGCTTAGCGAAACGGGGAGGGGCAGATACGCAGTATTTT
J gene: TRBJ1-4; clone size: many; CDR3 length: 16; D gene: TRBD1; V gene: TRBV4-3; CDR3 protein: CASSQDRGQRNEKLFF; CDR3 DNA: TGCGCCAGCAGCCAAGATAGGGGGCAGAGGAATGAAAAACTGTTTTTT
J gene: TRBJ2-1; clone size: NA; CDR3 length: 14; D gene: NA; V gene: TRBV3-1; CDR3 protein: CASSQVQGRGEQFF; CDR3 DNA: TGTGCCAGCAGCCAGGTTCAGGGAAGAGGTGAGCAGTTCTTC
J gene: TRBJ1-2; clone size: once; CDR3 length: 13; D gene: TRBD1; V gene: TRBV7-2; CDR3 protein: CASSYGQGYGCTF; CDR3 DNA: TGTGCCAGCAGCTATGGACAGGGGTATGGCTGCACCTTC
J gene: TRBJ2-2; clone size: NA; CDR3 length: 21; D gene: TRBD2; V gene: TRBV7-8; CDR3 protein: CASSPFRAGGHQETNTGELFF; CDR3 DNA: TGTGCCAGCAGCCCATTCCGGGCGGGGGGCCATCAGGAAACGAACACCGGGGAGCTGTTTTTT
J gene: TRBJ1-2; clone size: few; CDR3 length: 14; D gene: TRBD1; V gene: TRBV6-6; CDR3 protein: CASSYRTGSSGYTF; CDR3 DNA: TGTGCCAGCAGTTACAGGACAGGATCTAGTGGCTACACCTTC
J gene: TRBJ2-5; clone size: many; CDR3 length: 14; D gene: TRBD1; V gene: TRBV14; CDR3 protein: CASARTGGLETQYF; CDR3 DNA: TGTGCCAGCGCACGGACAGGGGGCTTAGAGACCCAGTACTTC
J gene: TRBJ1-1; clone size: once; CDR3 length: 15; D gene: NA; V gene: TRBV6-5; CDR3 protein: CASSYIHRGLTEAFF; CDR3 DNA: TGTGCCAGCAGTTACATTCACAGAGGCCTCACTGAAGCTTTCTTT
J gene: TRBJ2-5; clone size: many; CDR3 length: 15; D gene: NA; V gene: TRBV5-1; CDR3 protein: CASSPSVKSEETQYF; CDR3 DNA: TGCGCCAGCAGCCCATCGGTGAAGTCGGAGGAGACCCAGTACTTC
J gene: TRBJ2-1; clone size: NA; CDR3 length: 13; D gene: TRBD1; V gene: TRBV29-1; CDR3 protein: CSVGLTGADEQFF; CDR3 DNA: TGCAGCGTAGGGCTAACAGGGGCGGATGAGCAGTTCTTC
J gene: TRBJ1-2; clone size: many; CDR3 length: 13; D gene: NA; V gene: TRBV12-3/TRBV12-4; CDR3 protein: CASADRRNYGYTF; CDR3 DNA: TGTGCCAGCGCCGACAGAAGGAACTATGGCTACACCTTC
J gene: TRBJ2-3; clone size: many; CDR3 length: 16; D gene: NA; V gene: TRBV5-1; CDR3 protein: CASSLGPNAGTDTQYF; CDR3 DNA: TGCGCCAGCAGCTTGGGTCCGAACGCAGGCACAGATACGCAGTATTTT
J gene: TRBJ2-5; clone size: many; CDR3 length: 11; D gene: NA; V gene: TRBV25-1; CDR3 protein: CASSVGGTQYF; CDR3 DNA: TGTGCCAGCAGTGTGGGAGGGACCCAGTACTTC
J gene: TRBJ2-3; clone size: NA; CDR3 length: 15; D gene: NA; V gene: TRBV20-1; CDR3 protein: CSARVGAPTPDTQYF; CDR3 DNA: TGCAGTGCTAGAGTGGGAGCCCCTACTCCAGATACGCAGTATTTT
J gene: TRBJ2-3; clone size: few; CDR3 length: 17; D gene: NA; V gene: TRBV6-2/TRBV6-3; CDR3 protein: CASSHPDWGHMADTQYF; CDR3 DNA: TGTGCCAGCAGTCACCCAGACTGGGGGCATATGGCAGATACGCAGTATTTT
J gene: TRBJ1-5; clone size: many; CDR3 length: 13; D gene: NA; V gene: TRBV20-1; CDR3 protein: CSARVGENQPQHF; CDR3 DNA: TGCAGTGCTAGGGTGGGCGAAAATCAGCCCCAGCATTTT
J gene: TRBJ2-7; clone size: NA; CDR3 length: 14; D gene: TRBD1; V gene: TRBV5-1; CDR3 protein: CASSLPRDSDEQYF; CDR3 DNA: TGCGCCAGCAGCTTACCCCGGGACAGCGACGAGCAGTACTTC
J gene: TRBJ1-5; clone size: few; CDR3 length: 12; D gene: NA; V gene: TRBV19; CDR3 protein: CASNFGREPQHF; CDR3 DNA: TGTGCCAGTAATTTTGGGAGGGAGCCCCAGCATTTT
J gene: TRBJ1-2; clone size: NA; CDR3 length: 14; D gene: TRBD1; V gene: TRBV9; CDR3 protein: CASSPHPGQYGYTF; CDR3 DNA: TGTGCCAGCAGCCCCCACCCGGGACAGTATGGCTACACCTTC
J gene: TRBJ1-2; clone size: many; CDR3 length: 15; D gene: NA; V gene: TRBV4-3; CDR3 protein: CASSQDWVKSYGYTF; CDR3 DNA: TGCGCCAGCAGCCAAGATTGGGTAAAGAGCTATGGCTACACCTTC
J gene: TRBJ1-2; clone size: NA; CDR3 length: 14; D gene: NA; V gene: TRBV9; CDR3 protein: CASNKVQTNYGYTF; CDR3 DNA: TGTGCCAGCAACAAAGTACAGACGAACTATGGCTACACCTTC
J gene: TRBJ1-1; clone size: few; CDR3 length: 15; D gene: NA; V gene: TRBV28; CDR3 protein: CASSLSRAGDTEAFF; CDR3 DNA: TGTGCCAGCAGTTTATCCAGGGCTGGGGACACTGAAGCTTTCTTT
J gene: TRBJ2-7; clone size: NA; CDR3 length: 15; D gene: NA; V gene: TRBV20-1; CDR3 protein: CSASPAAKGSYEQYF; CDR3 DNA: TGCAGTGCTAGCCCAGCGGCTAAGGGCTCCTACGAGCAGTACTTC
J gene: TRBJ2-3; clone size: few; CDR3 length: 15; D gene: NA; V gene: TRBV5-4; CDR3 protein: CASSPTRTSTDTQYF; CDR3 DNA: TGTGCCAGCAGCCCAACCCGGACTTCGACAGATACGCAGTATTTT
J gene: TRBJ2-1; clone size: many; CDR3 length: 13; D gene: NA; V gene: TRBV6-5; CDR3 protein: CASKRNGRGEQFF; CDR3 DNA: TGTGCCAGCAAAAGGAACGGCCGAGGTGAGCAGTTCTTC
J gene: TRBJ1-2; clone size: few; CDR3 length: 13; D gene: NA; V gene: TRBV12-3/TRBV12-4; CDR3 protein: CASKPDSFYGYTF; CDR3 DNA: TGTGCCAGCAAACCGGACAGCTTCTATGGCTACACCTTC
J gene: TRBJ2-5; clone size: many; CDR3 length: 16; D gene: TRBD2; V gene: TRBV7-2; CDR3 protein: CASSLGAGGGGQTQYF; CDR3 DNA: TGTGCCAGCAGCTTAGGGGCGGGGGGGGGTGGACAGACCCAGTACTTC
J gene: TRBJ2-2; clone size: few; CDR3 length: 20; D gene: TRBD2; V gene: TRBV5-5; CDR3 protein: CASSPRLISGGFREAGELFF; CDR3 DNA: TGTGCCAGCAGCCCCCGACTGATTAGCGGGGGGTTCCGGGAGGCCGGGGAGCTGTTTTTT
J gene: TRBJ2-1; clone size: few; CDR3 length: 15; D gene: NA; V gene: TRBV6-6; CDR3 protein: CASSSLGGANNEQFF; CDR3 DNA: TGTGCCAGCAGTAGCCTAGGGGGGGCTAACAATGAGCAGTTCTTC
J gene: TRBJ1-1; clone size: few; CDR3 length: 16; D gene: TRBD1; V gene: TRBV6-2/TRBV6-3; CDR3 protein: CASSYPIRTGNTEAFF; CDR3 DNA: TGTGCCAGCAGTTACCCAATCCGGACAGGGAACACTGAAGCTTTCTTT
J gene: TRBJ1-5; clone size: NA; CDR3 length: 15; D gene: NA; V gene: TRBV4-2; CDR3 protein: CASSQELRGWQPQHF; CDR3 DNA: TGTGCCAGCAGCCAAGAGTTGCGGGGCTGGCAGCCCCAGCATTTT
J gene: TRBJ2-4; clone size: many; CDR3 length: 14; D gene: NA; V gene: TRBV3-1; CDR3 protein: CASSLQGAKNIQYF; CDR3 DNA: TGTGCCAGCAGCCTACAGGGAGCCAAAAACATTCAGTACTTC
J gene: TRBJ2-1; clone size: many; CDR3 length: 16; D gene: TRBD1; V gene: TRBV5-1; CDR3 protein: CASSLGTGGRMDEQFF; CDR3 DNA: TGCGCCAGCAGCCTAGGGACAGGGGGGAGGATGGATGAGCAGTTCTTC
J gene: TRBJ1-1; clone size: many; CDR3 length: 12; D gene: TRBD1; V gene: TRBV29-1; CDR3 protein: CSVYDRATEAFF; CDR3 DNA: TGCAGCGTTTATGACAGGGCCACTGAAGCTTTCTTT
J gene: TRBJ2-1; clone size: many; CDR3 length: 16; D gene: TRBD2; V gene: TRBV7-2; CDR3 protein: CASSLAANRGDHEQFF; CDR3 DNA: TGTGCCAGCAGCTTAGCTGCGAATCGGGGGGATCATGAGCAGTTCTTC
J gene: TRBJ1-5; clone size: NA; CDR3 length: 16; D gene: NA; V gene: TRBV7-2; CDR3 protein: CASSLGGTAGSQPQHF; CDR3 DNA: TGTGCCAGCAGCTTAGGGGGCACAGCGGGCAGTCAGCCCCAGCATTTT
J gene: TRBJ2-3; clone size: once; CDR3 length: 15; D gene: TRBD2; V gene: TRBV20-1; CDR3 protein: CSARSSSGGIGTQYF; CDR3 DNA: TGCAGTGCTAGATCCTCTAGCGGGGGGATTGGTACACAGTATTTT
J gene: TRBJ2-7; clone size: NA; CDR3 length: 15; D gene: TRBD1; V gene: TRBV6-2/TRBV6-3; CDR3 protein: CASSRMTGPTYEQYF; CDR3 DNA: TGTGCCAGCAGTCGTATGACAGGGCCCACCTACGAGCAGTACTTC
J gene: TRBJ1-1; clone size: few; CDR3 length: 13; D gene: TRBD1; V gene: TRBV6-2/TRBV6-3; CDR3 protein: CASSYPDRAEAFF; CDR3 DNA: TGTGCCAGCAGTTACCCGGACAGGGCTGAAGCTTTCTTT
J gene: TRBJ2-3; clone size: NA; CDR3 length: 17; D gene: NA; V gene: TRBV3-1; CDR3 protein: CASSQNPRTFSTDTQYF; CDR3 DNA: TGTGCCAGCAGCCAAAATCCCCGGACTTTCAGCACAGATACGCAGTATTTT
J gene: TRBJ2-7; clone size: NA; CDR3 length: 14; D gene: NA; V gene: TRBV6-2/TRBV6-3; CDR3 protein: CASSPYRASYEQYF; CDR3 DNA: TGTGCCAGCAGCCCTTACAGGGCCAGCTACGAGCAGTACTTC
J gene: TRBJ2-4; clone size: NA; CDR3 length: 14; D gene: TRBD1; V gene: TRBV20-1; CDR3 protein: CSASTGEPLNIQYF; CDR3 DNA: TGCAGTGCTAGTACAGGGGAGCCCTTAAACATTCAGTACTTC
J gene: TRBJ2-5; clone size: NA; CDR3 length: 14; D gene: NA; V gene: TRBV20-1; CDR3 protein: CSARYEGGDETQYF; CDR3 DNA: TGCAGTGCTAGATATGAGGGGGGCGACGAGACCCAGTACTTC
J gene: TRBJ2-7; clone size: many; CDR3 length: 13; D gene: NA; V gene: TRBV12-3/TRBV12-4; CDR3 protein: CASSPTGIHEQYF; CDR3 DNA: TGTGCCAGCAGTCCCACAGGGATCCACGAGCAGTACTTC
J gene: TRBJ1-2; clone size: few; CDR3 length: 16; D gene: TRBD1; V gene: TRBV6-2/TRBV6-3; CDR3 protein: CASSSGTGNQVYGYTF; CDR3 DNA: TGTGCCAGCAGCTCCGGGACAGGGAATCAAGTCTATGGCTACACCTTC
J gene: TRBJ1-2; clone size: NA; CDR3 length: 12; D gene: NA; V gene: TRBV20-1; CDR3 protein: CSAYREGYGYTF; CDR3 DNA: TGCAGTGCTTACAGGGAAGGGTATGGCTACACCTTC